This section outlines one T cell receptor beta chain sequence together with its context. Its specificity is not known. A junction end diverges from the germline sequence, so it may reflect a read error. A sample-barcoded 5' primer and a J-beta primer mix were used in a second PCR of roughly 6 to 11 cycles. TCRdb reprocessed the 5' RACE reads with MiXCR, giving one entry per CDR3 protein. The sample lists some 1.8 million distinct CDR3 sequences, 39% occurring once. The sample belongs to a study of blood T cells in healthy people across ages. About the research overall: When template switching was applied, about one barcoded beta molecule was captured per two T cells.

The CDR3 consists of 12 residues. Germline V CDR1 and CDR2: SGHTA, FQGTGA. General study results and limits: Both naive CD4+ cell counts and diversity were greater in long-lived donors than in aged donors.

The receptor was isolated from a human donor in good health. The material sequenced was blood. The gene calls are TRBV7-3 and TRBJ2-3; D perhaps matches TRBD2 (6 bases). In nucleotides, the CDR3 is TGTGCCAGCAGCCCCGGGGGTTACACGCGGTATTTT. Its translation is CASSPGGYTRYF. Looking up the rest from reference TRBV7-3 and TRBJ2-3 gives the full variable domain: GAGVSQTPSNKVTEKGKYVELRCDPISGHTALYWYRQSLGQGPEFLIYFQGTGAADDSGLPNDRFFAVRPEGSVSTLKIQRTERGDSAVYLCASSPGGYTRYFGPGTRLTVL.